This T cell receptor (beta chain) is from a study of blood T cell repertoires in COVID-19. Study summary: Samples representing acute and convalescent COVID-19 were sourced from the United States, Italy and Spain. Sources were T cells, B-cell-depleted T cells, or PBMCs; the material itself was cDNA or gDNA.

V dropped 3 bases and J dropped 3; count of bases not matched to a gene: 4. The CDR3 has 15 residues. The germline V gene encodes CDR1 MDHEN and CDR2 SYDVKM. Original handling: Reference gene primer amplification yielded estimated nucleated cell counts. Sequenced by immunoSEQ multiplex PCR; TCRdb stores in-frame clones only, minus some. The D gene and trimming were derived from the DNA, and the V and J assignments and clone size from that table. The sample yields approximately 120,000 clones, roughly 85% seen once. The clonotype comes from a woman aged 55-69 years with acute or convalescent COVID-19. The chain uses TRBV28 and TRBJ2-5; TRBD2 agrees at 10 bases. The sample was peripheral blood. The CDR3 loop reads CASSFVGLAEETQYF. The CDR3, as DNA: TGTGCCAGCAGTTTCGTAGGACTAGCGGAAGAGACCCAGTACTTC.